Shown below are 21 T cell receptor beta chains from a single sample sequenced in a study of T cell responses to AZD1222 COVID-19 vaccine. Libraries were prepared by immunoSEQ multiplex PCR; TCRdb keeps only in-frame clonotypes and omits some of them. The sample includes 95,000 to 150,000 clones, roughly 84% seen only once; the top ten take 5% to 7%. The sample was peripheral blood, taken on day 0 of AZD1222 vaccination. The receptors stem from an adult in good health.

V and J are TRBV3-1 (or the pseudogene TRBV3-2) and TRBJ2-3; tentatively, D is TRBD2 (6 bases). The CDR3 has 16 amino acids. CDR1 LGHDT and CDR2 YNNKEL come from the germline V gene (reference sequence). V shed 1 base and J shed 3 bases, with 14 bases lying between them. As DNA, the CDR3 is TGTGCCAGCAGCCAAGGTGCCGGGGGTATGACAGATACGCAGTATTTT. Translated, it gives CASSQGAGGMTDTQYF.

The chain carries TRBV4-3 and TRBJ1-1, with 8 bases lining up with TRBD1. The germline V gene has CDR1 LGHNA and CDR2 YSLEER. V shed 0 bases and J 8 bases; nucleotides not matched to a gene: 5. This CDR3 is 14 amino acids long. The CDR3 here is CASSQERTGQEAFF. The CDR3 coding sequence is TGCGCCAGCAGCCAAGAAAGGACAGGGCAAGAAGCTTTCTTT.

CDR3 residues: CASNTGAPSQPQHF. CDR3 sequence (DNA): TGTGCCAGTAATACAGGGGCCCCTAGCCAGCCCCAGCATTTT. The rearrangement uses TRBV19 and TRBJ1-5, with TRBD1 identical over 7 bases. The CDR3 has 14 residues. Germline V gene data show CDR1 as LNHDA and CDR2 as SQIVND (reference sequence). V dropped 7 bases and J dropped 7; count of bases not matched to a gene: 10.

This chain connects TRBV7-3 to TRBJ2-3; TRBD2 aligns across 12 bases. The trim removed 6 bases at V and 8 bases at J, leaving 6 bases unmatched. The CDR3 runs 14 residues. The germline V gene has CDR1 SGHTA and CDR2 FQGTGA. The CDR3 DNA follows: TGTGCCAGCAGTCCTAGCGGGGGGGTTGGTACGCAGTATTTT. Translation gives CASSPSGGVGTQYF.

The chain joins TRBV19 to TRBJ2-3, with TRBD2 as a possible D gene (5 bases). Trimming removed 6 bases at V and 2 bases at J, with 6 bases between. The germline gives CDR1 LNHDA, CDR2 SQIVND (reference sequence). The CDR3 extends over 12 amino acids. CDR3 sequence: CASSDYTDTQYF. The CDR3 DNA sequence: TGTGCCAGTAGCGACTACACAGATACGCAGTATTTT.

CDR3 sequence (DNA): TGTGCCAGCAGCTTATCTGGGGGGCAGGGTCAAGAGCAGTACTTC. Residues: CASSLSGGQGQEQYF. The chain links TRBV11-2 to TRBJ2-7; D is tentatively TRBD1 or TRBD2 (6 bases each). From germline, CDR1 is SGHAT and CDR2 FQNNGV. CDR3 size: 15 residues. V lost 2 bases and J lost 7, with 18 bases in between.

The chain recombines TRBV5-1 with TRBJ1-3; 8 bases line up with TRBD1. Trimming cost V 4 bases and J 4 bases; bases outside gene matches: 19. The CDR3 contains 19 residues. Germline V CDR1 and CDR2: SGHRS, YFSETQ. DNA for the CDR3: TGCGCCAGCAGCACTGGAAGGACAGGGATTACTTCTCGGGGAAACACCATATATTTT. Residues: CASSTGRTGITSRGNTIYF.

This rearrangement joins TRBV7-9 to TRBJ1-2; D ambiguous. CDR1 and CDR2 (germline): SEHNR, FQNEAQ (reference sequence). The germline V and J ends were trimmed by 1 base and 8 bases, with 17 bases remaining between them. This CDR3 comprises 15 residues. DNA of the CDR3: TGTGCCAGCAGCTTAGGAGTGGCCGAGGGTCGGGGCTACACCTTC. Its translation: CASSLGVAEGRGYTF.

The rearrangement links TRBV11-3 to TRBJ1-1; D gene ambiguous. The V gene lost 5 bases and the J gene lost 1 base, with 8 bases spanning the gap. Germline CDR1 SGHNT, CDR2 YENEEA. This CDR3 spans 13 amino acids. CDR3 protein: CASSTTQNTEAFF. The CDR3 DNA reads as TGTGCCAGCAGCACTACTCAGAACACTGAAGCTTTCTTT.

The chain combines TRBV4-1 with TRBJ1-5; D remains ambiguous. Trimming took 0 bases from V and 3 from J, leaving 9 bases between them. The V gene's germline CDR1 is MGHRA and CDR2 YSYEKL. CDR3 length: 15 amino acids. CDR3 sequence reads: CASSQETGNNQPQHF. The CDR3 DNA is TGCGCCAGCAGCCAAGAGACGGGGAACAATCAGCCCCAGCATTTT.

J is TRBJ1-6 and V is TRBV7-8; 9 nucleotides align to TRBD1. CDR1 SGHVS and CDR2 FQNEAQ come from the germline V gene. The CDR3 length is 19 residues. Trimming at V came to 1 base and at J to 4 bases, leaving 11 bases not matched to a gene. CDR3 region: CASSLDRFGGQGYNSPLHF. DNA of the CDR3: TGTGCCAGCAGCTTAGACCGGTTCGGGGGACAGGGATATAATTCACCCCTCCACTTT.

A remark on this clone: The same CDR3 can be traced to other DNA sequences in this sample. CDR3: CASSLGRNTEAFF. CDR3 sequence (DNA): TGTGCCAGCAGCTTAGGACGAAACACTGAAGCTTTCTTT. The chain joins TRBV7-2 to TRBJ1-1, with D hard to call. This CDR3 has 13 amino acids. Trimming removed 1 base from V and 2 bases from J, with 5 bases in between. Germline loops: CDR1 SGHTA, CDR2 FQGNSA.

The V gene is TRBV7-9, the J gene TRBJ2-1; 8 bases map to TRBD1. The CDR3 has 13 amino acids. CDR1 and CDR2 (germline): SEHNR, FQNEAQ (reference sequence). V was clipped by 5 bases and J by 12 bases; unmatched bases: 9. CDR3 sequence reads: CASSPGQGTGQFF. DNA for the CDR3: TGTGCCAGCAGCCCCGGACAGGGCACAGGGCAGTTCTTC.

The CDR3 here is CSVHPGYTF. The CDR3 DNA reads as TGCAGCGTCCACCCCGGGTACACCTTC. The chain joins TRBV29-1 to TRBJ1-2; D not resolved. CDR1 and CDR2 (germline): SQVTM, ANQGSEA. CDR3 length: 9 residues. V lost 6 bases and J 11 bases, leaving 10 bases between the germline ends.

The CDR3 reads CSATTGFGYTF. The CDR3 bases are TGCAGCGCAACCACAGGGTTTGGCTACACCTTC. The chain combines TRBV29-1 with TRBJ1-2; maybe TRBD1 (6 bases). V was cut by 7 bases and J by 7 bases, with 13 bases left in between. CDR3 length equals 11 residues. The germline gives CDR1 SQVTM, CDR2 ANQGSEA. Full variable domain (rest looked up from reference TRBV29-1 and TRBJ1-2): SAVISQKPSRDICQRGTSLTIQCQVDSQVTMMFWYRQQPGQSLTLIATANQGSEATYESGFVIDKFPISRPNLTFSTLTVSNMSPEDSSIYLCSATTGFGYTFGSGTRLTVV.

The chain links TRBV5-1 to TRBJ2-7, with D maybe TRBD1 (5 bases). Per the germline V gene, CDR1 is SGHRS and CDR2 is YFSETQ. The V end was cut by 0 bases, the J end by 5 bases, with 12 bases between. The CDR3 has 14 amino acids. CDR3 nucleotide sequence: TGCGCCAGCAGCTTGGTTCCAGGGCCCGACGAGCAGTACTTC. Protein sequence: CASSLVPGPDEQYF.

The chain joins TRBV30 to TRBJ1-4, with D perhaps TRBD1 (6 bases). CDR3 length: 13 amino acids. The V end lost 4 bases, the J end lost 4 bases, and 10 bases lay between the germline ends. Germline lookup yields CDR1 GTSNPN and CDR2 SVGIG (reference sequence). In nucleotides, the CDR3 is TGTGCCTGGATGACAGGAGATAATGAAAAACTGTTTTTT. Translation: CAWMTGDNEKLFF.

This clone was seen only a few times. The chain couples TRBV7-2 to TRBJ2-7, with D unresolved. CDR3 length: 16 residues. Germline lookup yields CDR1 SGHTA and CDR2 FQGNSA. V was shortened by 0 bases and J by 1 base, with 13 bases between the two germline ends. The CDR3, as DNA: TGTGCCAGCAGCTTAGCTCCCAGGATCCTATCCTACGAGCAGTACTTC. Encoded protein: CASSLAPRILSYEQYF. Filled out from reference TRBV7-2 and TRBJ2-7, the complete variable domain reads GAGVSQSPSNKVTEKGKDVELRCDPISGHTALYWYRQSLGQGLEFLIYFQGNSAPDKSGLPSDRFSAERTGGSVSTLTIQRTQQEDSAVYLCASSLAPRILSYEQYFGPGTRLTVT.

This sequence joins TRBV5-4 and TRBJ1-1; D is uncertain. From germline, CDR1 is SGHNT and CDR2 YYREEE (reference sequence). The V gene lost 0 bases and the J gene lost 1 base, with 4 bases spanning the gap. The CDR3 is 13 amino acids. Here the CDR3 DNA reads TGTGCCAGCAGCTTGGATAAGAACACTGAAGCTTTCTTT. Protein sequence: CASSLDKNTEAFF. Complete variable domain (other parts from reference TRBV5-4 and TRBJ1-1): ETGVTQSPTHLIKTRGQQVTLRCSSQSGHNTVSWYQQALGQGPQFIFQYYREEENGRGNFPPRFSGLQFPNYSSELNVNALELDDSALYLCASSLDKNTEAFFGQGTRLTVV.

The CDR3 nucleotides are TGTGCTAGTGGGAGGGACTACCAAGAGACCCAGTACTTC. Its protein product is CASGRDYQETQYF. The chain uses TRBV12-5 and TRBJ2-5; TRBD2 might be the D (6 bases). V lost 6 bases, J lost 0 bases, and 8 bases lay in between. The CDR3 has 13 amino acids. Germline CDR1 is LGHNT and CDR2 is FRNRAP.

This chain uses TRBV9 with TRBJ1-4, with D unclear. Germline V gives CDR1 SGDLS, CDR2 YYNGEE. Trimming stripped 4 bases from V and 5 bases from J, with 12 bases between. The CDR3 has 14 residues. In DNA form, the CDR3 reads TGTGCCAGCAGCCCGCAACAGACAAATGAAAAACTGTTTTTT. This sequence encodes CASSPQQTNEKLFF.